Listed here are 5 T cell receptor beta chains from one sample, sequenced in a study of blood T cell repertoires in COVID-19 (TCRdb year 2020). Library generation was performed with the immunoSEQ multiplex PCR assay. TCRdb stores this immuneACCESS table with in-frame sequences only. Part of the clones is absent; in the studies checked, under half of the shortfall reflects unresolved V genes, and no reason is known for the rest. The sample contains 200,000 to 250,000 clones, just over 85% of them found a single time. Of the sample, less than 4.5% is held by the ten largest clones. The sample comprised PBMCs or T cells enriched from blood (not recorded which). The receptor source for this set is a woman in her forties with acute COVID-19.

The chain combines TRBV24-1 with TRBJ1-2; 8 bases fit TRBD1. The junction had 7 bases not matched to a gene; V was cut back by 2 bases and J by 3 bases. The CDR3 is 16 amino acids. The germline V gene has CDR1 KGHDR and CDR2 SFDVKD. The CDR3 protein is CATSDSSDRADYGYTF. The CDR3 DNA reads TGTGCCACCAGTGATTCGTCGGACAGGGCAGACTATGGCTACACCTTC.

The CDR3 loop reads CASAAVFRNTIYF. In DNA, the CDR3 is TGTGCCAGCGCAGCGGTGTTTAGAAACACCATATATTTT. J is TRBJ1-3 and V is TRBV7-2; D uncertain. The germline CDR1 and CDR2 sequences are SGHTA and FQGNSA. The CDR3 has 13 amino acids. V was clipped by 8 bases and J by 5 bases, with 13 bases between them.

This clone is a singleton in its sample. The rearrangement links TRBV5-1 to TRBJ1-1; D remains ambiguous. The CDR3 is made up of 13 amino acids. Germline V CDR1 and CDR2: SGHRS, YFSETQ. V gave up 0 bases and J gave up 7 bases, with 10 bases separating them. CDR3 sequence (DNA): TGCGCCAGCAGCTTGGGAACAGTTGATGAAGCTTTCTTT. Protein product: CASSLGTVDEAFF.

This chain connects TRBV19 to TRBJ1-1; maybe TRBD1 (6 bases). CDR1 and CDR2 from the germline V gene are LNHDA and SQIVND (reference sequence). There are 15 residues in the CDR3. V lost 5 bases and J 1 base, leaving 14 bases between the germline ends. CDR3 DNA: TGTGCCAGTAGTTCTTCAGGGGCCCAGAACACTGAAGCTTTCTTT. It yields the protein CASSSSGAQNTEAFF.

V gene TRBV9 combines with J gene TRBJ2-1; tentative D call: TRBD1 (5 bases). Trimming took off 0 bases at V and 9 bases at J, with 19 bases between the two ends. The CDR3 sequence is 16 residues long. Per germline, CDR1 SGDLS and CDR2 YYNGEE. This CDR3 is CASSVGGGATTTEQFF. In nucleotides, the CDR3 is TGTGCCAGCAGCGTAGGGGGCGGAGCCACTACAACTGAGCAGTTCTTC.